These 9 T cell receptor beta chains originate from one sample sequenced in a study of blood T cells in healthy people across ages. A second PCR, run for about 6 to 12 cycles, used a sample-barcoded 5' primer plus a J-beta primer mix. Via MiXCR, TCRdb re-called the 5' RACE reads, giving one row per CDR3 protein. In the table there are more than 700,000 distinct CDR3 sequences, about 42% of which are singletons. The specimen sequenced was blood. The receptors here all came from a man at least 80 years old in good health.

The chain uses TRBV5-1 and TRBJ2-1; D may be TRBD1 (5 bases). Germline loops: CDR1 SGHRS, CDR2 YFSETQ. CDR3 length: 13 residues. The V end lost 4 bases, the J end lost 15 bases, and 20 bases lay between the germline ends. The CDR3 protein is CASSPTTDSLPFF. The CDR3 DNA is TGCGCCAGCAGCCCCACTACCGACAGTCTACCGTTCTTC.

Concerning this clonotype: Given a much more abundant clone one base away, this may be a read error. CDR3 in DNA: TGTGCCACCACAAGCGGGACTAGCACAGATACGCAGTATTTT. Residues: CATTSGTSTDTQYF. The rearrangement uses TRBV12-3 or TRBV12-4 and TRBJ2-3; 7 nucleotides match TRBD2. V lost 10 bases and J lost 0; bases outside the gene matches: 7. The CDR3 loop spans 14 amino acids.

The sample holds a few counts of this clonotype. V and J are TRBV20-1 and TRBJ2-7, with TRBD2 matching over 7 bases. Per germline, CDR1 DFQATT and CDR2 SNEGSKA (reference sequence). The CDR3 contains 12 residues. With V trimmed by 5 bases and J by 10 bases, 11 bases remained unmatched. The CDR3 coding sequence is TGCAGTGCTCTCCTCGGACGGGAGGCACAGTACTTC. Protein product: CSALLGREAQYF.

This clonotype has more than one count but fewer than ten. This sequence joins TRBV27 and TRBJ2-5; D is perhaps TRBD1 or TRBD2 (5 bases each). The CDR3 length is 16 residues. V shed 5 bases and J shed 0 bases, with 16 bases lying between them. Germline lookup yields CDR1 MNHEY and CDR2 SMNVEV (reference sequence). CDR3 DNA sequence: TGTGCCAGCAGTAGGGCCCAGGGACGGTACCAAGAGACCCAGTACTTC. Translated, it gives CASSRAQGRYQETQYF.

The genes are TRBV29-1 and TRBJ2-3; 10 bases map to TRBD2. Germline V gene data show CDR1 as SQVTM and CDR2 as ANQGSEA. This CDR3 spans 16 amino acids. After removal of 7 bases from V and 4 bases from J, the junction contained 14 bases not matched to a gene. The CDR3: CSARTGVAGGADTQYF. Written as DNA, the CDR3 is TGCAGCGCTAGGACTGGAGTAGCGGGGGGCGCAGATACGCAGTATTTT.

V gene TRBV28 combines with J gene TRBJ2-5; 7 nucleotides line up with TRBD1. The DNA end favors TRBJ2-7, so the J call may be wrong. From germline, CDR1 is MDHEN and CDR2 SYDVKM. The CDR3 extends over 14 amino acids. The CDR3 nucleotides read TGTGCCGGCGGCCTAGGGACAGTGAGTTACGAGCAGTACTTC. Its protein product is CAGGLGTVSYEQYF.

This chain connects TRBV2 to TRBJ2-1; 11 bases are shared with TRBD2. The CDR3 sequence is 13 residues long. Germline CDR1 reads SNHLY; CDR2 reads FYNNEI. Trimming took 4 bases from V and 13 from J; bases not matched to a gene: 6. This chain's CDR3 is CASSGRGLADQFF. DNA of the CDR3: TGTGCCAGCAGTGGAAGGGGACTAGCGGATCAGTTCTTC.

There are many counts of this clonotype. V and J are TRBV30 and TRBJ1-3, with no clear D. V was clipped by 4 bases and J by 2 bases, with 6 bases between them. The length of the CDR3 is 12 residues. The V gene's germline CDR1 is GTSNPN and CDR2 SVGIG (reference sequence). CDR3 in amino acids: CAWKKAGNTIYF. In DNA form, the CDR3 reads TGTGCCTGGAAGAAGGCTGGAAACACCATATATTTT. The whole variable domain, filled in from reference TRBV30 and TRBJ1-3, reads SQTIHQWPATLVQPVGSPLSLECTVEGTSNPNLYWYRQAAGRGLQLLFYSVGIGQISSEVPQNLSASRPQDRQFILSSKKLLLSDSGFYLCAWKKAGNTIYFGEGSWLTVV.

This chain joins TRBV12-5 and TRBJ2-2; no clear D gene. Trimming took 5 bases from V and 6 from J, leaving 7 bases between them. The CDR3 runs to 12 residues. Germline CDR1 is LGHNT and CDR2 is FRNRAP. CDR3: CASGINAGELFF. CDR3 bases: TGTGCTAGTGGTATTAACGCCGGGGAGCTGTTTTTT.